This TCR beta chain was sequenced in a study of long-term antiretroviral therapy in people with HIV. Looking at the study overall: Earliest sampling preceded the 2015 immediate-ART recommendation by about a decade.

Every single participant having HIV got treatment inside the United States. Details on this clone: Its antigen is unknown.

Regarding the study as a whole: Post-ART, diversity grew, though it stayed under transplant donor control levels. Repertoires in HIV (unlike those of controls) had narrower CDR3 length ranges.

The assay, immunoSEQ v3.0, was run at survey level. Produced via immunoSEQ multiplex PCR; TCRdb's table is partial and in-frame only. The sample lists approximately 35,000 clones, approximately 80% occurring once. This CDR3 region has 17 residues. The junction had 8 bases not matched to a gene; V was cut back by 1 base and J by 2 bases. CDR1 and CDR2 from the germline V gene are SGHVS and FQNEAQ. Here the sequenced sample was unsorted PBMCs, taken 2 years after starting antiretroviral therapy. This sequence originates from a woman between 45 and 60 years old with HIV. The V call is TRBV7-8, the J call TRBJ1-5; 7 bases are shared with TRBD1. CDR3 nucleotide sequence: TGTGCCAGCAGCTTAGAATTGAGGGGGCGAGGCAATCAGCCCCAGCATTTT. Encoded protein: CASSLELRGRGNQPQHF.